Here is one TCR beta chain with its context. Its matching antigen is unknown. The data are from a study of early T cells in non-severe SARS-CoV-2 infection. Study-level points and caveats: Private and CD4 specificities were missed by VDJdb matching, which favored anti-spike CD8 responses.

TCRdb itself ran the 5' RACE reads through MiXCR, one entry per CDR3 protein. The sample shows more than 90,000 distinct CDR3 sequences, about 13% of them seen only once. This CDR3 has 14 residues. The germline V gene encodes CDR1 DFQATT and CDR2 SNEGSKA (reference sequence). V was clipped by 3 bases and J by 1 base, with 12 bases between them. This rearrangement joins TRBV20-1 to TRBJ2-5, with D perhaps given as TRBD1 or TRBD2 (5 bases each). This TCR came from an adult who was a healthcare worker with PCR-confirmed SARS-CoV-2 infection or an uninfected control (not recorded which). Material: whole blood. The CDR3 is CSASVEGSQETQYF. For the CDR3, the DNA is TGCAGTGCTAGTGTAGAGGGGTCCCAAGAGACCCAGTACTTC.